A single TCR beta chain is shown here with its context. Its antigen is not identified. The source of the sample is a study of STAT5B mutations in CD4+ large granular lymphocyte leukemia. As for the study in general: The CDR3 'QG' motif was associated with a particular HLA allele among healthy donors.

General study results and limits: Roughly a quarter of private leukemic clonotypes occurred rarely in other patients' non-leukemic repertoires. CD4-sorted patient repertoires seemed more clonal than healthy CD4+ repertoires.

Sequencing was at survey level. Using immunoSEQ multiplex PCR, the repertoire was profiled, and TCRdb retains in-frame clones only, with some absent. Among more than 3,000 clones listed, 85% were seen once. Germline V lookup: CDR1 LNHNV, CDR2 YYDKDF (reference sequence). Trimming shortened V by 8 bases and J by 4 bases, and 13 bases separated the two germline ends. CDR3 size: 13 residues. The clonotype originates from a human donor in good health. This chain uses TRBV15 with TRBJ2-3, with D uncertain. Sequenced: CD4+ T cells from blood buffy coats. CDR3 coding DNA: TGTGCCACCGGGAAATCATCCGCAGATACGCAGTATTTT. Encoded protein: CATGKSSADTQYF. The full variable domain, in which reference TRBV15 and TRBJ2-3 provide the parts outside the CDR3, is DAMVIQNPRYQVTQFGKPVTLSCSQTLNHNVMYWYQQKSSQAPKLLFHYYDKDFNNEADTPDNFQSRRPNTSFCFLDIRSPGLGDTAMYLCATGKSSADTQYFGPGTRLTVL.